The 5 T cell receptor beta chains presented below share a single source sample, sequenced in a study of blood T cell repertoires in COVID-19. Generated by immunoSEQ multiplex PCR, the TCRdb table keeps only in-frame clones and is missing some. The sample includes approximately 180,000 clones, around 87% seen only once; the top ten take 2% to 3%. The material sequenced was peripheral blood. The receptor source for this set is a man aged 35 to 55 with active or convalescent COVID-19.

This sequence joins TRBV30 and TRBJ1-5; 7 bases line up with TRBD1. Germline CDR1 is GTSNPN and CDR2 is SVGIG (reference sequence). The CDR3 totals 14 residues. V trimming: 0 bases; J trimming: 7 bases; junction bases outside the gene matches: 6. This CDR3 is CAWSVTGSRQPQHF. CDR3 bases: TGTGCCTGGAGTGTGACAGGGAGTAGGCAGCCCCAGCATTTT.

The chain links TRBV28 to TRBJ2-7; weak D call: TRBD1 (5 bases). Per germline, CDR1 MDHEN and CDR2 SYDVKM. CDR3 size: 14 residues. The V end was cut by 1 base, the J end by 6 bases, with 13 bases between. CDR3 DNA: TGTGCCAGCAGTTTATCCGGCAGGGCGCGCGAGCAGTACTTC. It specifies CASSLSGRAREQYF.

V gene TRBV3-1 (or the pseudogene TRBV3-2) combines with J gene TRBJ2-7, with a possible D match to TRBD2 (5 bases). The ends were cut back, 1 base at V and 2 bases at J, with 15 bases in the middle. The CDR3 spans 16 residues. Germline V gene sequence: CDR1 LGHDT, CDR2 YNNKEL (reference sequence). The CDR3 DNA reads TGTGCCAGCAGCCAAGGTCTGGCTAGCAGACCCTACGAGCAGTACTTC. This codes for CASSQGLASRPYEQYF.

This clone was detected a few times. The chain has TRBV5-1 and TRBJ2-3, with 10 bases that match TRBD2. V trimming: 4 bases; J trimming: 0 bases; junction bases outside the gene matches: 14. Germline CDR1 SGHRS, CDR2 YFSETQ. The CDR3 sequence is 19 residues long. The CDR3 sequence: CASSPSSTSGVLSTDTQYF. The CDR3 nucleotides read TGCGCCAGCAGCCCGTCAAGTACTAGCGGGGTTTTGAGCACAGATACGCAGTATTTT.

This clone occurred once. This chain connects TRBV6-5 to TRBJ2-1; TRBD1 agrees at 9 bases. This CDR3 region has 16 residues. Germline trimming cut 1 base from V and 6 bases from J; bases unmatched to any gene: 7. Germline V gene sequence: CDR1 MNHEY, CDR2 SVGAGI. The chain's CDR3 is CASSYLGQGSRNEQFF. The CDR3 bases are TGTGCCAGCAGTTACTTGGGACAGGGCTCCCGCAATGAGCAGTTCTTC.